This TCR beta chain is drawn from a study of T-cell memory formation after mild COVID-19. Across the whole study: Each donor largely had its own TCR clusters. Findings and caveats of the study: Most CD4+ clones that shrank were in CM and EM, while CD8+ ones turned up in EMRA. The appearance of some responding clones in pre-infection memory suggested that cross-reactive memory joined. While clones contracting from day 15 to 85 were balanced between CD4 and CD8, later expanders leaned CD4+.

From the 5' RACE reads, TCRdb called clonotypes with MiXCR, one entry per CDR3 protein. Seen here are under 200,000 distinct CDR3 sequences, more than 9% observed once, and the top ten hold approximately 3.8%. Trimming took 3 bases from V and 7 from J; bases not matched to a gene: 9. Germline V gene lookup returns CDR1 LGHNA and CDR2 YNFKEQ. This CDR3 spans 18 amino acids. In regard to this clonotype: As yet, its antigen is unknown.

The V and J genes are TRBV4-2 and TRBJ2-1; TRBD2 matches at 16 bases. The sequenced sample was PBMCs or a T cell subset sorted from them (not recorded which). The clonotype comes from a man between 18 and 29 years old who had mild COVID-19 (a few samples of this study predate the infection). Cell type and time point are not known. CDR3 in DNA: TGTGCCAGCAGCCACCTCGGGACTAGCGGGGGGGAGAATAATGAGCAGTTCTTC. The encoded protein is CASSHLGTSGGENNEQFF.